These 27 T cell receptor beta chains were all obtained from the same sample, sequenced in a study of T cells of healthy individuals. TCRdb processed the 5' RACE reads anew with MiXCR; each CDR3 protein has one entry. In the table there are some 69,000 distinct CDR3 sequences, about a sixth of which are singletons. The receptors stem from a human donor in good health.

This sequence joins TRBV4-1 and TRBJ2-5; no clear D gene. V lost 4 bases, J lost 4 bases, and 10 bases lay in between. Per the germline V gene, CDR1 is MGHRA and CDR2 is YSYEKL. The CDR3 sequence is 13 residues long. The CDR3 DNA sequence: TGCGCCAGCAGCCGAAGGGAACCAGAGACCCAGTACTTC. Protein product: CASSRREPETQYF.

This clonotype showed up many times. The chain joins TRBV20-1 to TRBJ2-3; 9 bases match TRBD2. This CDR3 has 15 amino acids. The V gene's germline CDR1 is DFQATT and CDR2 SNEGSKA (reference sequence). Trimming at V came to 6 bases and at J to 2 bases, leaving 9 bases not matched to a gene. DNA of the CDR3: TGCAGTGCCCACGGGGTAGCGGGGGACACAGATACGCAGTATTTT. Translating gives CSAHGVAGDTDTQYF.

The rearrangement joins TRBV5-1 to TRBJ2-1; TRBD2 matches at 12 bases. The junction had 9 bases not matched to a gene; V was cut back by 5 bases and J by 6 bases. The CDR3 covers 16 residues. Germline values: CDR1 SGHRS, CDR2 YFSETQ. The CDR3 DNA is TGCGCCAGCAGGAGACTAGCGGGAGCCGGTCTCAATGAGCAGTTCTTC. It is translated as CASRRLAGAGLNEQFF.

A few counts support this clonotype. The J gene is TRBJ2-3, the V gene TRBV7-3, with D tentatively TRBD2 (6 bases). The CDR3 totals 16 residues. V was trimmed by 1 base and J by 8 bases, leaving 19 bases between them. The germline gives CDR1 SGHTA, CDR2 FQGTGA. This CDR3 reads CASSLSSGDSRTTQYF. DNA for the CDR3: TGTGCCAGCAGCTTAAGCTCGGGGGACTCCCGGACTACGCAGTATTTT. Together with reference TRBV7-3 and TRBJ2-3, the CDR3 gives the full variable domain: GAGVSQTPSNKVTEKGKYVELRCDPISGHTALYWYRQSLGQGPEFLIYFQGTGAADDSGLPNDRFFAVRPEGSVSTLKIQRTERGDSAVYLCASSLSSGDSRTTQYFGPGTRLTVL.

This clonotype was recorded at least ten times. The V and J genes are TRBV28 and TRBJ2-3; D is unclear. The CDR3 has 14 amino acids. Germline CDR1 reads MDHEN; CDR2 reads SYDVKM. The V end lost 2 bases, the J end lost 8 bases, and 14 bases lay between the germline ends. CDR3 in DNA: TGTGCCAGCAGTTTAGGGCTACTGTCGGGTACGCAGTATTTT. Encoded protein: CASSLGLLSGTQYF.

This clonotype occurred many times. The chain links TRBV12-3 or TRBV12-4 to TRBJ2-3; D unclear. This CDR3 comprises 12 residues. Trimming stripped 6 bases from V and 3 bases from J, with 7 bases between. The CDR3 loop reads CASRLGTDTQYF. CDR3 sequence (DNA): TGTGCCAGCAGGCTAGGGACAGATACGCAGTATTTT.

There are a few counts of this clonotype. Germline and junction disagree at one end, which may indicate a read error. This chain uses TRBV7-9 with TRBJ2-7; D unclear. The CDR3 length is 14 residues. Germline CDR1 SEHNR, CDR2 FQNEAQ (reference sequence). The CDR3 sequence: CASSLAGTSHEQYF. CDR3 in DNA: TGTGCCAGCAGCTTAGCGGGCACCTCCCACGAGCAGTACTTC. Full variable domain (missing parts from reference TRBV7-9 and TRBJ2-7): DTGVSQNPRHKITKRGQNVTFRCDPISEHNRLYWYRQTLGQGPEFLTYFQNEAQLEKSRLLSDRFSAERPKGSFSTLEIQRTEQGDSAMYLCASSLAGTSHEQYFGPGTRLTVT.

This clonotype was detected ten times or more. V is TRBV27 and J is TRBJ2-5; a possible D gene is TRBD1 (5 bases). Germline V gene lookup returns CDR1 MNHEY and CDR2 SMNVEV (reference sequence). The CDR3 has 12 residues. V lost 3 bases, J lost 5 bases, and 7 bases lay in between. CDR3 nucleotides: TGTGCCAGCAGTTTTTCAGGGGAGACCCAGTACTTC. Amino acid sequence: CASSFSGETQYF.

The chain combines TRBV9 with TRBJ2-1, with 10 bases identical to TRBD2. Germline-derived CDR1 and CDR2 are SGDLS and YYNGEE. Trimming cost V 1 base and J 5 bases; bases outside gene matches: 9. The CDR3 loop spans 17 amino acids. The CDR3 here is CASSVPKSGGENNEQFF. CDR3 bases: TGTGCCAGCAGCGTACCCAAAAGCGGGGGGGAAAACAATGAGCAGTTCTTC. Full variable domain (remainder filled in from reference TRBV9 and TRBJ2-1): DSGVTQTPKHLITATGQRVTLRCSPRSGDLSVYWYQQSLDQGLQFLIQYYNGEERAKGNILERFSAQQFPDLHSELNLSSLELGDSALYFCASSVPKSGGENNEQFFGPGTRLTVL.

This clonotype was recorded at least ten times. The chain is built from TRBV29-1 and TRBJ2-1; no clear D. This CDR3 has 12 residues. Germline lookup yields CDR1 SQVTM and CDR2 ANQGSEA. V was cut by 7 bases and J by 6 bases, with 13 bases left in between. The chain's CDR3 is CSAAPTGNEQFF. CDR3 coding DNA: TGCAGCGCGGCCCCGACTGGCAATGAGCAGTTCTTC.

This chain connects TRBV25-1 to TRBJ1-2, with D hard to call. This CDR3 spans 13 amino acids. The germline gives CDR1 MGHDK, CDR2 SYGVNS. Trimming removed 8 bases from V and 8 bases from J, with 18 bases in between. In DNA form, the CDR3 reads TGTGCCAGCTGCCGGGCCCCTTGTTGGGGCTACACCTTC. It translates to CASCRAPCWGYTF.

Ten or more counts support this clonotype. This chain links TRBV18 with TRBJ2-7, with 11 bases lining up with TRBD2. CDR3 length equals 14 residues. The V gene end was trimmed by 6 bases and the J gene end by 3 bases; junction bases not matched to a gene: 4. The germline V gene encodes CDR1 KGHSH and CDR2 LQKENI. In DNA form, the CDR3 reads TGTGCCAGCTCGGTAGCGGGAGGGCTCTACGAGCAGTACTTC. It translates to CASSVAGGLYEQYF.

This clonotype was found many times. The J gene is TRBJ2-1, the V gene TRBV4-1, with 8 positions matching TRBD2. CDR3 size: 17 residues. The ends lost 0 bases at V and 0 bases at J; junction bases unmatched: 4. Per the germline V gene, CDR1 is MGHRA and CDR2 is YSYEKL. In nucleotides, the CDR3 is TGCGCCAGCAGCCAAGAGATGGCGGGGGGCTCCTACAATGAGCAGTTCTTC. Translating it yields CASSQEMAGGSYNEQFF.

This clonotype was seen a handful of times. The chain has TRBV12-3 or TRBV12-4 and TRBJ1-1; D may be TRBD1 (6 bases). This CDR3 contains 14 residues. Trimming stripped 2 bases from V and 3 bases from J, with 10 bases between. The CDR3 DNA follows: TGTGCCAGCAGTTTACCAGGGGTCTACACTGAAGCTTTCTTT. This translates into CASSLPGVYTEAFF.

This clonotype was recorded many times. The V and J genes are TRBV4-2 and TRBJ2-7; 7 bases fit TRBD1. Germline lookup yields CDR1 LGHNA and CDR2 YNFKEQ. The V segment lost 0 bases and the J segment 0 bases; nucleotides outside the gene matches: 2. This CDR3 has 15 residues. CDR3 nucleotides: TGTGCCAGCAGCCAAGAGGGGGACAGCTCCTACGAGCAGTACTTC. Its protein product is CASSQEGDSSYEQYF.

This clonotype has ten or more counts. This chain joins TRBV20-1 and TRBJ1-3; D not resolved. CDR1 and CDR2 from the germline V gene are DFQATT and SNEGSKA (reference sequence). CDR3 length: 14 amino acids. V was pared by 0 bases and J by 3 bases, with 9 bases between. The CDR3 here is CSARDLTVGNTIYF. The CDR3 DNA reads TGCAGTGCTAGAGATCTAACAGTTGGAAACACCATATATTTT.

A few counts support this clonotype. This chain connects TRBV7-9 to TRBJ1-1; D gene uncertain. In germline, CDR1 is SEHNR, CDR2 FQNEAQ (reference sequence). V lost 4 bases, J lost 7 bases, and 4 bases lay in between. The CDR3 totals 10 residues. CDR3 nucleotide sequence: TGTGCCAGCAGCTCAGGTGAAGCTTTCTTT. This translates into CASSSGEAFF.

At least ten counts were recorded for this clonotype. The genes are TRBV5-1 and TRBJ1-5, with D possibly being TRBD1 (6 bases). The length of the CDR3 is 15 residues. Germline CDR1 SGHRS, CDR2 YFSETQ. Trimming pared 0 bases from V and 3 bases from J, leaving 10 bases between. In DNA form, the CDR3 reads TGCGCCAGCAGCTTGGTGCCAGGGGCCAATCAGCCCCAGCATTTT. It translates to CASSLVPGANQPQHF.

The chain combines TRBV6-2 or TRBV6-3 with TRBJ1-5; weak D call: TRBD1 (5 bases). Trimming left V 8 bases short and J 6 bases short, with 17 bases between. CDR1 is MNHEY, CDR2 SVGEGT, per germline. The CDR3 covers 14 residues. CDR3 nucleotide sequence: TGTGCCAGCCTCGGCGGGGGGGTGGGTCAGCCCCAGCATTTT. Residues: CASLGGGVGQPQHF.

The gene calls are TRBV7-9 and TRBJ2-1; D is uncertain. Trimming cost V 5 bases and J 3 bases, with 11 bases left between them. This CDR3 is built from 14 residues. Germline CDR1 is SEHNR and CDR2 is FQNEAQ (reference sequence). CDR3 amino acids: CASSPEARYNEQFF. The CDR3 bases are TGTGCCAGCAGCCCAGAAGCCCGCTACAATGAGCAGTTCTTC.

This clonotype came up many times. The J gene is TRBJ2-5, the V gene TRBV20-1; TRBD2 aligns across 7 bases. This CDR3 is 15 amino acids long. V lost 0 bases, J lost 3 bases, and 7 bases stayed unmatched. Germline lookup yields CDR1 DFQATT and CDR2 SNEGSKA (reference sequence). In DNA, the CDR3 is TGCAGTGCTAGAGACGGACGAGCGGGGAAAGAGACCCAGTACTTC. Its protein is CSARDGRAGKETQYF.

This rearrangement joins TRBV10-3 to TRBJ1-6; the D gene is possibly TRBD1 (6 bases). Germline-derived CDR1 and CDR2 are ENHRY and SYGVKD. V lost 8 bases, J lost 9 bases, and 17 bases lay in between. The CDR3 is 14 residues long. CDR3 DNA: TGTGCCATCCGGCGGGACACTAAAAGTTCACCCCTCCACTTT. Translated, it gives CAIRRDTKSSPLHF.

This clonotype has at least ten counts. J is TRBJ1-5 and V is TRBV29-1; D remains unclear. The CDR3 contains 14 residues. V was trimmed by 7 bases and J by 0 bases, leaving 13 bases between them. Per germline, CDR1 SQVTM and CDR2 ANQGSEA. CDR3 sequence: CSALSGSSNQPQHF. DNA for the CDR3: TGCAGCGCCCTTTCGGGCTCTAGCAATCAGCCCCAGCATTTT.

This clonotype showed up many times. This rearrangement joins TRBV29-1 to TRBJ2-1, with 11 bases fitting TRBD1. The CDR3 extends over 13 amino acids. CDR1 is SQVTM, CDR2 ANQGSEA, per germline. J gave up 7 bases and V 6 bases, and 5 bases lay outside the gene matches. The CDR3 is CSVGQGAGNEQFF. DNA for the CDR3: TGCAGCGTCGGACAGGGGGCGGGAAATGAGCAGTTCTTC.

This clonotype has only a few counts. The DNA for the CDR3 is TGTGCCAGCAGCACTATAGGAACTGTTGGAGAGACCCAGTACTTC. Translated, it gives CASSTIGTVGETQYF. V is TRBV7-2 and J is TRBJ2-5; D gene uncertain. The CDR3 sequence is 15 residues long. V gave up 5 bases and J gave up 4 bases, with 17 bases separating them. Germline V CDR1 and CDR2: SGHTA, FQGNSA.

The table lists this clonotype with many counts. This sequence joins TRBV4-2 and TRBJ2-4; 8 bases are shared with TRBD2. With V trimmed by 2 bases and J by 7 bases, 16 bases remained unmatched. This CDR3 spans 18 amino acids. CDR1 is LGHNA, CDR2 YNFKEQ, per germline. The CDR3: CASSQHSLAGSQGNIQYF. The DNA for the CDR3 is TGTGCCAGCAGCCAACATTCCCTAGCGGGCTCGCAGGGGAACATTCAGTACTTC.

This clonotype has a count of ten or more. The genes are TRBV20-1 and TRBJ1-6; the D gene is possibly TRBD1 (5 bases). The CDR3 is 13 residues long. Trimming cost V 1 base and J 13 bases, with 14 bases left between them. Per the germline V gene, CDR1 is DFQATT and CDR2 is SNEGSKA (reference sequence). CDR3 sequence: CSARAPGTVPLHF. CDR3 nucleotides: TGCAGTGCTAGAGCCCCAGGGACGGTGCCCCTCCACTTT.